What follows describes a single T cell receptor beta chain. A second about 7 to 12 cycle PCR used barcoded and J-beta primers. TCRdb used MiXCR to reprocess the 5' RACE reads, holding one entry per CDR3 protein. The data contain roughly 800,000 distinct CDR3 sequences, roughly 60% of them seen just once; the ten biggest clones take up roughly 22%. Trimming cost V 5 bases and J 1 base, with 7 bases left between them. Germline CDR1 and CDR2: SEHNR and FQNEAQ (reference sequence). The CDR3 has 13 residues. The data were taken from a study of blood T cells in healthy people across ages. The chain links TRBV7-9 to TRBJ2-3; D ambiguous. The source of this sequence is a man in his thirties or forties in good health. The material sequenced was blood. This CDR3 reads CASSAQGTDTQYF. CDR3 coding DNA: TGTGCCAGCAGCGCCCAGGGCACAGATACGCAGTATTTT.